This T cell receptor (beta chain) was profiled in a study of graft-versus-host responses after intestinal transplantation. Turning to the study itself: After anti-thymocyte globulin induction, recipients took tacrolimus and steroids for three to four years.

This CDR3 is built from 15 residues. Trimming at V came to 3 bases and at J to 3 bases, leaving 3 bases not matched to a gene. The germline CDR1 and CDR2 sequences are SGDLS and YYNGEE. The assay was immunoSEQ multiplex PCR, and TCRdb's table has in-frame clones only and misses some. The repertoire holds around 26,000 clones, approximately 94% seen once, with 0.45% to 0.65% in the top ten. This clonotype was obtained from a human patient who received an intestinal transplant, so some T cells may come from the graft donor. Source: PBMCs, taken 156 days after intestinal transplant. The chain combines TRBV9 with TRBJ2-1, with 10 nucleotides matching TRBD2. CDR3 in amino acids: CASSGSSGSYNEQFF. The CDR3 DNA is TGTGCCAGCAGCGGGTCTAGCGGGAGCTACAATGAGCAGTTCTTC.